The source of this T cell receptor beta chain is a study of shared clonotypes between healthy human individuals. Study-level findings and limits: Clonotypes shared by all four sorted-subset donors had higher generation probabilities than non-shared clonotypes. A few donors held around 5% of naive CD4 clonotypes in common.

This CDR3 has 13 residues. The germline V and J ends were trimmed by 9 bases and 7 bases, with 13 bases remaining between them. Germline V gives CDR1 WNHNN, CDR2 SYGVQD (reference sequence). As for this clone: Antigen: not known.

In the original analysis: ImmunoSEQ only sent back junction sequences with no quality scores, so filtering was done differently. Profiling relied on immunoSEQ multiplex PCR, and the TCRdb table lists in-frame clones only, not all of them. D and trimming come from the DNA, and the V and J calls and clone size come from that table. The profile shows some 2 million clones, 90% to 95% of them singletons. The sequence was obtained from a man between 18 and 29 years old in good health. Sequenced material: naive CD4+ T cells sorted from blood. Subset indicated: CD45RA+ positively selected. The rearrangement uses TRBV10-1 and TRBJ1-6, with D possibly matching TRBD1 (5 bases). The chain's CDR3 is CASSGTENSPLHF. The CDR3 DNA sequence: TGCGCCAGTTCTGGGACGGAAAATTCACCCCTCCACTTT.